The clone carrying this T cell receptor (beta chain) is deemed medium-sized. One entry per CDR3 protein, called by TCRdb with MiXCR from the 5' RACE reads. The profile covers about 41,000 distinct CDR3 sequences, with approximately 31% appearing a single time and around 3.5% taken by the ten largest. The J segment lost 9 bases and the V segment lost 4 bases, leaving 7 bases of the junction unmatched. The germline V gene encodes CDR1 SGHRS and CDR2 YFSETQ. The CDR3 loop spans 14 amino acids. This sequence was found in a female donor with breast cancer. The chain employs TRBV5-1 and TRBJ2-1; 10 positions agree with TRBD1. Sequencing was done on a sample of memory CD4+ T cells sorted from a lymph node. Subset specified: memory CD4+ T cells, CD4+CD45RO+CD25-. The CDR3 bases are TGCGCCAGCAGCGGAACGGGGACAGGGGCTGAGCAGTTCTTC. Amino acids: CASSGTGTGAEQFF.